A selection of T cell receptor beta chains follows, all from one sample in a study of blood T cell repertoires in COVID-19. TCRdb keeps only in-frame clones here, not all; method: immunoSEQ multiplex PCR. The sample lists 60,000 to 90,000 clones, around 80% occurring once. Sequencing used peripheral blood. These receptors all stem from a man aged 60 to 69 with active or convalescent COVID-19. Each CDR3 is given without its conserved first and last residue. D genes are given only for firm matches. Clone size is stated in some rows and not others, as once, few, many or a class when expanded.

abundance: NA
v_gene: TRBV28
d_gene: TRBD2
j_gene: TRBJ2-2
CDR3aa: ASSFLQGLAIPGELF

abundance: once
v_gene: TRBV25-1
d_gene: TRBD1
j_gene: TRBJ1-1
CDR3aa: ASRAGQGSNTEAF

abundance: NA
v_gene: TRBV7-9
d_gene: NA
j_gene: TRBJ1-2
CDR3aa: ASSLDSYGYT

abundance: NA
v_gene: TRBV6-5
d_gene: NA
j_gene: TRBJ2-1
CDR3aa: ASRKGSSYNEQF

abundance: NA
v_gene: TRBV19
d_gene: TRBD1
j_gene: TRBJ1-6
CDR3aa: ASKHDRGHSPLH

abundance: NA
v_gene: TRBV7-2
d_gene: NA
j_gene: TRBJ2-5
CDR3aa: ASSLVGGQETQY

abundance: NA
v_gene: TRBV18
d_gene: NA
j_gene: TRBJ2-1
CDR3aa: ASSGSNNEQF

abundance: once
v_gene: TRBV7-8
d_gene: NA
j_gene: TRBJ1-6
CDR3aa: ASSSPRQKIHSPLH

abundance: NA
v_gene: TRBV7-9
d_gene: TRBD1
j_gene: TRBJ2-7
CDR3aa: ASSAGTGDEQY

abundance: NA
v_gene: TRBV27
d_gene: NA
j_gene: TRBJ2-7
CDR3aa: ASRLTDSYEQY

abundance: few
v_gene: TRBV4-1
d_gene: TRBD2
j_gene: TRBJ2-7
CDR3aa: ASSPGLAGGTIYEQY

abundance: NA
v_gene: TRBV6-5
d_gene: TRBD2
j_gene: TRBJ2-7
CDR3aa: ASSYSNAGGPYEQY

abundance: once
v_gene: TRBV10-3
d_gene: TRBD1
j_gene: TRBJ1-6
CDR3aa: AIKAGQGHNSPLH

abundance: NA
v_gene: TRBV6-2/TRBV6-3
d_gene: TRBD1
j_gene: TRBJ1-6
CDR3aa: ASSYPGTGVSPLH

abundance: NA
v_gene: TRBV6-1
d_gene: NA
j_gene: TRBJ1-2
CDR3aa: ASSEEAGYGYT

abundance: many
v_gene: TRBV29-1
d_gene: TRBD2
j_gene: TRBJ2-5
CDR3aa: SAGAGGEETQY

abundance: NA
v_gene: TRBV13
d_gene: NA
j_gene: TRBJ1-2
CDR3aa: ASSLTQGYGYT

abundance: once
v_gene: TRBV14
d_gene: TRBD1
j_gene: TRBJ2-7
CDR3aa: ASSQRQGYEQY

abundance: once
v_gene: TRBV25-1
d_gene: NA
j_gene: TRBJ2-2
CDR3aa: ATRLEGAGELF

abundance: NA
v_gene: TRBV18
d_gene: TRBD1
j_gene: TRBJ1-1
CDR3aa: ASSQEYQGVAEAF

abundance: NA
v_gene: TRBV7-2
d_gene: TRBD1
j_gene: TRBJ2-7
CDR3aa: ASSFMAGGEQY

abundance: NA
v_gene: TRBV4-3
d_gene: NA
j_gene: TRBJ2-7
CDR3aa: ASSQGVGQIYEQY

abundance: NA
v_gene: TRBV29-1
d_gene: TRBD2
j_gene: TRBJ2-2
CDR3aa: SVDGDLLAGITGELF

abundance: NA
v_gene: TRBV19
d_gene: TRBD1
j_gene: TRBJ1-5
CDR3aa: ASSGTGGHQPQH

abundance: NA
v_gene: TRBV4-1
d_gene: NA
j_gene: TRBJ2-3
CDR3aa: ASSQFAGRPDTQY

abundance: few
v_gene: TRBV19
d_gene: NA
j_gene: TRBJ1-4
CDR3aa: ASSKNRAEKLF

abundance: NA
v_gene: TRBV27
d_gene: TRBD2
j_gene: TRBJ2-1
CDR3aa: ASSLVSGGAYEQF